This T cell receptor beta chain was documented in a study of cytomegalovirus exposure and HLA in healthy donors (dated by TCRdb to 2015 to 2018). Looking at the study overall: The 670 or so repertoires of the first cohort and the 95 to 150 validation repertoires were produced on the same platform, according to a later analysis. The aim of the study was to test whether cataloging public T cell receptors could identify signatures of past pathogen exposure. In addition to the first cohort of around 670 subjects, a separate validation cohort of over 90 different subjects was used. To predict cytomegalovirus infection status, the study combined high-throughput TCR immunosequencing, statistical association of individual TCRs with disease status, and machine learning.

The donors were included in the validation cohort of over a hundred subjects, a group kept apart from the roughly 680-subject first cohort. Overall study outcomes, separate from this receptor: Of the cluster scores, 85% to 95% were above 0 in a later analysis, which found that TCRs clustered in the first cohort also tended to co-occur in the 120 validation repertoires. In both the original and validation cohorts, the classifier was reported to diagnose cytomegalovirus status with high specificity and sensitivity. A later analysis lacked HLA typing for the validation cohort, so it scored co-occurrence in that cohort across all 120 or so repertoires. The study gave a list of roughly 150 TCR beta chains associated with cytomegalovirus. In vitro tests confirmed that three of the cytomegalovirus-associated TCR beta chains recognize cytomegalovirus antigens. Most TCR sequences were observed very rarely across donors, whereas some public TCRs were present in many individuals. According to the authors, the approach could potentially be generalized to other disease states and immunological phenotypes.

The CDR3, cysteine through phenylalanine, is 16 amino acids long. The only DNA kept is the CDR3, 48 bases in frame from the first base. CDR1 and CDR2 were assigned from the germline V gene as MGHRA and YSYEKL. The junction carries 12 bases between V and J, which are trimmed by 0 bases and 0 bases respectively. Preparation of the library involved the immunoSEQ multiplex PCR assay. As for the original processing: A statistical classification framework was built for diagnosing cytomegalovirus status from the catalog of TCR beta chain sequences. Not all clones reach the TCRdb copy of this immuneACCESS table, which keeps in-frame sequences only. Checked studies attribute under half of the gap to unresolved V genes and leave the rest unexplained. That table is the source of V, J and clone size, and D and trimming were worked out from the DNA. This sample gives about 160,000 clones in total; just under 85% of them show up just once. The top ten clonotypes cover about 2.3% of the sample.

This clone was counted a few times. What antigen it recognizes has not been identified. It has no much larger one-base neighbor in the sample; base qualities were not kept. Here the chain combines TRBV4-1 and TRBJ2-7, and possibly TRBD1, on 5 matching bases. This TCR was recovered from a man younger than 40 in good health and CMV-seropositive. Source material: PBMCs. Here the CDR3 is given as CASSQEWGPSSYEQYF. The nucleotide sequence is TGCGCCAGCAGCCAAGAATGGGGCCCCAGCTCCTACGAGCAGTACTTC.